Below are 20 T cell receptor beta chains sequenced from a single sample in a study of blood T cell repertoires in COVID-19. Assay: immunoSEQ multiplex PCR; the TCRdb copy retains only in-frame clones and omits some. The sample lists about 180,000 clones, roughly 89% occurring once. The specimen was peripheral blood. The receptors were gathered from a woman aged 50 to 60 with acute or convalescent COVID-19.

This chain joins TRBV7-2 and TRBJ1-2; maybe TRBD1 (5 bases). Trimming shortened V by 5 bases and J by 7 bases, and 20 bases separated the two germline ends. Germline assignment: CDR1 SGHTA and CDR2 FQGNSA. This CDR3 spans 15 amino acids. This CDR3 reads CASSPNGRGGLGYTF. DNA of the CDR3: TGTGCCAGCAGCCCAAACGGACGGGGGGGACTTGGCTACACCTTC.

The chain combines TRBV10-1 with TRBJ2-2; D may be TRBD1 (5 bases). Looked up from germline, CDR1 is WNHNN and CDR2 is SYGVQD (reference sequence). The CDR3 runs 14 residues. V was pared by 11 bases and J by 4 bases, with 17 bases between. CDR3 region: CARDSGLGTGELFF. CDR3 DNA sequence: TGCGCCCGAGACAGTGGGCTCGGCACCGGGGAGCTGTTTTTT.

This chain links TRBV12-5 with TRBJ1-1; TRBD1 matches at 7 bases. With 3 bases clipped from V and 7 bases from J, the junction kept 5 bases outside the gene matches. The V gene's germline CDR1 is LGHNT and CDR2 FRNRAP. The CDR3 contains 13 residues. The CDR3 loop reads CASGLRQGDEAFF. The CDR3 bases are TGTGCTAGTGGTTTAAGACAGGGCGATGAAGCTTTCTTT.

CDR3 residues: CASRPGTGGGYTF. CDR3 coding DNA: TGTGCCAGCAGACCCGGAACAGGGGGGGGCTACACCTTC. The chain links TRBV7-3 to TRBJ1-2, with TRBD1 matching over 8 bases. This CDR3 has 13 residues. Trimming at V came to 6 bases and at J to 8 bases, leaving 8 bases not matched to a gene. Germline CDR1 is SGHTA and CDR2 is FQGTGA.

The chain is built from TRBV19 and TRBJ1-4; tentatively, D is TRBD1 (5 bases). The CDR3 runs to 14 residues. Trimming took off 4 bases at V and 8 bases at J, with 14 bases between the two ends. Germline V CDR1 and CDR2: LNHDA, SQIVND (reference sequence). The CDR3 sequence: CASSTPGRKEKLFF. CDR3 DNA: TGTGCCAGTAGTACCCCAGGGAGGAAGGAAAAACTGTTTTTT.

The chain couples TRBV7-2 to TRBJ2-1, with D possibly being TRBD1 (5 bases). Germline V gives CDR1 SGHTA, CDR2 FQGNSA. This CDR3 is built from 16 residues. Trimming left V 0 bases short and J 2 bases short, with 11 bases between. The CDR3 coding sequence is TGTGCCAGCAGCTTAGCCTCGACAGAAACCTACAATGAGCAGTTCTTC. Its protein is CASSLASTETYNEQFF.

V gene TRBV11-3 combines with J gene TRBJ1-1; D is ambiguous. With 0 bases removed from V and 1 base from J, the gap between germline ends came to 9 bases. CDR1 is SGHNT, CDR2 YENEEA, per germline. CDR3 length: 15 amino acids. The CDR3 DNA sequence: TGTGCCAGCAGCTTAGAGAGGTTGGGGAACACTGAAGCTTTCTTT. It translates to CASSLERLGNTEAFF.

V gene TRBV18 combines with J gene TRBJ1-2, with D perhaps TRBD1 (6 bases). The V end was cut by 6 bases, the J end by 6 bases, with 17 bases between. The CDR3 is made up of 14 amino acids. From germline, CDR1 is KGHSH and CDR2 LQKENI. The CDR3 region is CASSLPGSGDGYTF. As DNA, the CDR3 is TGTGCCAGCTCGCTACCGGGATCAGGGGATGGCTACACCTTC.

The chain is built from TRBV7-2 and TRBJ2-3; 10 nucleotides align to TRBD1. Germline loops: CDR1 SGHTA, CDR2 FQGNSA. The CDR3 loop spans 15 amino acids. J lost 3 bases, V lost 5 bases, and 5 bases had no gene match. This CDR3 is CASSVTGGGTDTQYF. The CDR3, as DNA: TGTGCCAGCAGCGTGACAGGGGGCGGTACAGATACGCAGTATTTT.

The chain recombines TRBV11-3 with TRBJ2-7; D perhaps matches TRBD1 (5 bases). Germline V gene sequence: CDR1 SGHNT, CDR2 YENEEA. The germline V and J ends were trimmed by 3 bases and 3 bases, with 9 bases remaining between them. The CDR3 is made up of 13 amino acids. The CDR3: CASSFQGFYEQYF. In nucleotides, the CDR3 is TGTGCCAGCAGCTTTCAGGGCTTCTACGAGCAGTACTTC.

The gene calls are TRBV5-6 and TRBJ2-7, with D uncertain. The V end was cut by 0 bases, the J end by 0 bases, with 7 bases between. The CDR3 runs 14 residues. Looked up from germline, CDR1 is SGHDT and CDR2 is YYEEEE. The CDR3 sequence is CASSLVGNSYEQYF. Written as DNA, the CDR3 is TGTGCCAGCAGCTTGGTCGGTAACTCCTACGAGCAGTACTTC.

The chain links TRBV19 to TRBJ2-7; 15 positions match TRBD2. Germline-derived CDR1 and CDR2 are LNHDA and SQIVND (reference sequence). This CDR3 is built from 18 residues. Trimming cost V 4 bases and J 5 bases; bases outside gene matches: 12. CDR3 in amino acids: CASSKARSGTSGRHEQYF. In nucleotides, the CDR3 is TGTGCCAGTAGTAAGGCCCGATCCGGGACTAGCGGGAGGCACGAGCAGTACTTC.

The CDR3 bases are TGCGCCAGCAGCCCCGCACCAGGGGGCAATGGCTACACCTTC. Protein: CASSPAPGGNGYTF. The J gene is TRBJ1-2, the V gene TRBV4-1; 8 bases are shared with TRBD1. Germline-derived CDR1 and CDR2 are MGHRA and YSYEKL. V shed 4 bases, J shed 6 bases, and the junction held 7 bases outside the gene matches. The CDR3 consists of 14 residues.

This rearrangement joins TRBV24-1 to TRBJ1-2; a weak D match, TRBD1 (6 bases). Deletions cut 4 bases from V and 4 bases from J, with 18 bases between. The length of the CDR3 is 16 residues. The V gene's germline CDR1 is KGHDR and CDR2 SFDVKD. The CDR3 bases are TGTGCCACCAGTGACCCCCTGTCAGGGGAGGGCTATGGCTACACCTTC. As protein: CATSDPLSGEGYGYTF.

The chain carries TRBV19 and TRBJ2-5; TRBD1 matches 9 bases. In germline, CDR1 is LNHDA, CDR2 SQIVND (reference sequence). V shed 3 bases, J shed 5 bases, and the junction held 7 bases outside the gene matches. This CDR3 comprises 15 residues. The CDR3 coding sequence is TGTGCCAGTAGTATTGGGGACAGGGTGGCGGAGACCCAGTACTTC. Translating it yields CASSIGDRVAETQYF.

V gene TRBV6-2 or TRBV6-3 combines with J gene TRBJ1-5, with 8 bases that match TRBD1. This CDR3 is built from 14 residues. Unmatched junction bases numbered 2, after V lost 2 bases and J lost 5 bases. CDR1 and CDR2 from the germline V gene are MNHEY and SVGEGT. The CDR3 bases are TGTGCCAGCAGTTACGTACAGGGGGATCAGCCCCAGCATTTT. Translated: CASSYVQGDQPQHF.

The gene calls are TRBV11-2 and TRBJ1-3; a possible D gene is TRBD1 (6 bases). This CDR3 is built from 15 residues. Germline loops: CDR1 SGHAT, CDR2 FQNNGV. Trimming took off 6 bases at V and 2 bases at J, with 14 bases between the two ends. The CDR3 DNA reads TGTGCCAGCAGTCGCAAACAGGGAACTGGAAACACCATATATTTT. It translates to CASSRKQGTGNTIYF.

The chain uses TRBV30 and TRBJ2-1, with a weak D call TRBD2 (6 bases). The V gene's germline CDR1 is GTSNPN and CDR2 SVGIG (reference sequence). The CDR3 totals 13 residues. Trimming stripped 8 bases from V and 3 bases from J, with 14 bases between. CDR3 bases: TGTGCCCGGGCTAGCGTGAGCTACAATGAGCAGTTCTTC. It codes for CARASVSYNEQFF.

The chain joins TRBV11-2 to TRBJ1-6; D not resolved. The germline V and J ends were trimmed by 2 bases and 6 bases, with 8 bases remaining between them. The CDR3 extends over 14 amino acids. Germline values: CDR1 SGHAT, CDR2 FQNNGV. The CDR3 loop reads CASSLILLNSPLHF. DNA of the CDR3: TGTGCCAGCAGCTTAATCCTCCTTAATTCACCCCTCCACTTT.

The chain links TRBV3-1 (or the pseudogene TRBV3-2) to TRBJ2-3, with TRBD2 matching 7 bases. CDR3 length: 16 amino acids. Germline V lookup: CDR1 LGHDT, CDR2 YNNKEL (reference sequence). Trimming cost V 4 bases and J 2 bases; bases outside gene matches: 9. The CDR3 reads CASSPSGTKTTDTQYF. The CDR3 DNA is TGTGCCAGCAGCCCTTCCGGGACTAAAACCACAGATACGCAGTATTTT.